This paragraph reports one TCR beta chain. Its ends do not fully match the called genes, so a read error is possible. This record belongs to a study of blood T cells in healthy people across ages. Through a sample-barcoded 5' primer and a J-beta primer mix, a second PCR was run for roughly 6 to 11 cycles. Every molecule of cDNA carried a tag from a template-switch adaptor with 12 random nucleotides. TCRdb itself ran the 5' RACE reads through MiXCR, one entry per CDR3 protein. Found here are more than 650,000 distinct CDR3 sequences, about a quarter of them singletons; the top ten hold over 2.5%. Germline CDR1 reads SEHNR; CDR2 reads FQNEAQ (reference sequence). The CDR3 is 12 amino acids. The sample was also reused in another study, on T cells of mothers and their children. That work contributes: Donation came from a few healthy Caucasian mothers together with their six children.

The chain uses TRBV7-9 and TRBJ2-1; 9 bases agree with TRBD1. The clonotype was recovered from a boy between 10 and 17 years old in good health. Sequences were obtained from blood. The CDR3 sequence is CASSSDRGICTF. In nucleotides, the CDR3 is TGTGCCAGCAGCTCGGACAGGGGAATTTGTACCTTC.